This passage covers 21 T cell receptor beta chains from one sample sequenced in a study of metastatic and nonmetastatic thyroid tumors. TCRdb re-analyzed the PCR reads using MiXCR. The sample lists 30,000 to 45,000 clones, 20% seen once, with about 16% in the top ten. Every patient was untreated before thyroid surgery. The specimen was blood. Receptors originate from a female donor with papillary thyroid cancer or a benign thyroid nodule (not recorded which). Some clones in this sample may be carry-over from other donors' samples.

There are a few counts of this clone. A much larger clone lies one base from this, so it may be a read error. The same CDR3 can be traced to other DNA sequences in this sample. The chain links TRBV29-1 to TRBJ2-7, with unresolved D. Germline assignment: CDR1 SQVTM and CDR2 ANQGSEA. The CDR3 covers 11 residues. V was clipped by 7 bases and J by 0 bases, with 7 bases between them. Here the CDR3 reads CSGVLSYEQYF. The DNA of the CDR3 is TGCAGCGGTGTTCTCTCCTACGAGCAGTACTTC.

This clone appeared many times. The rearrangement uses TRBV4-1 and TRBJ2-1; TRBD1 aligns across 8 bases. Germline assignment: CDR1 MGHRA and CDR2 YSYEKL. The length of the CDR3 is 16 residues. With V trimmed by 4 bases and J by 0 bases, 5 bases remained unmatched. As DNA, the CDR3 is TGCGCCAGCAGCCCCGCGACAGGGGACTCCTACAATGAGCAGTTCTTC. This gives the protein CASSPATGDSYNEQFF.

This clone was observed many times. CDR3 sequence (DNA): TGTGCCAGCAGCCCTAGCGCAACGGAGACCCAGTACTTC. Its translation: CASSPSATETQYF. This rearrangement joins TRBV6-1 to TRBJ2-5, with TRBD2 as a possible D gene (6 bases). CDR3 length equals 13 residues. Germline V gives CDR1 MNHNS, CDR2 SASEGT. Trimming cost V 6 bases and J 5 bases, with 13 bases left between them.

This clone was recorded a few times. This chain links TRBV6-5 with TRBJ2-1; 9 bases are shared with TRBD2. The CDR3 is 15 amino acids. V lost 1 base to trimming and J lost 6 bases; unmatched junction nucleotides: 4. Germline values: CDR1 MNHEY, CDR2 SVGAGI. The CDR3: CASSYLREGLNEQFF. The CDR3 region has the DNA TGTGCCAGCAGTTACTTGCGGGAGGGCCTCAATGAGCAGTTCTTC.

This clone was recorded many times. The CDR3 sequence: CASSPDLGSSEAFF. The CDR3 nucleotides are TGTGCCAGTTCCCCGGACTTAGGGAGCTCTGAAGCTTTCTTT. The V gene is TRBV2, the J gene TRBJ1-1; D is unclear. This CDR3 has 14 residues. The V end lost 9 bases, the J end lost 6 bases, and 20 bases lay between the germline ends. CDR1 is SNHLY and CDR2 is FYNNEI in the germline V gene.

To note about this clone: Since no conserved phenylalanine or tryptophan closes the CDR3, a read error is the likely cause. The rearrangement links TRBV11-1 to TRBJ2-7; no clear D. CDR1 SGHAT and CDR2 FQDESV come from the germline V gene (reference sequence). This CDR3 has 12 residues. Trimming shortened V by 5 bases and J by 5 bases, and 10 bases separated the two germline ends. CDR3 nucleotide sequence: TGTGCCAGCAGCCTGAGTCTAAACGAGCAGTACCTC. Protein: CASSLSLNEQYL.

This clone was seen at least ten times. The V gene is TRBV28, the J gene TRBJ2-1; 9 bases map to TRBD1. The CDR3 sequence is 15 residues long. Germline V gene data show CDR1 as MDHEN and CDR2 as SYDVKM. V lost 6 bases and J lost 4; bases outside the gene matches: 7. The CDR3 here is CASRPSGTGYNEQFF. CDR3 sequence (DNA): TGTGCCAGCAGACCCTCCGGGACAGGGTACAATGAGCAGTTCTTC.

A single count supports this clone. The V call is TRBV4-2, the J call TRBJ2-7; possibly TRBD1 for D (8 bases). Germline CDR1 is LGHNA and CDR2 is YNFKEQ. V gave up 0 bases and J gave up 5 bases, with 14 bases separating them. The CDR3 loop spans 15 amino acids. The CDR3 nucleotides read TGTGCCAGCAGCCAAGATCACAGGGGGGGAAACGAGCAGTACTTC. The encoded protein is CASSQDHRGGNEQYF.

This clone was found many times. V gene TRBV28 combines with J gene TRBJ2-5; D unclear. The CDR3 length is 17 residues. The germline CDR1 and CDR2 sequences are MDHEN and SYDVKM. Trimming removed 5 bases from V and 4 bases from J, with 23 bases in between. CDR3 in amino acids: CASSAAAPSTDRETQYF. The CDR3 coding sequence is TGTGCCAGCAGTGCTGCAGCCCCTAGTACCGATAGAGAGACCCAGTACTTC.

At least ten counts were recorded for this clone. The V and J genes are TRBV5-1 and TRBJ1-2, with 9 bases identical to TRBD1. CDR3 length: 18 amino acids. V gave up 5 bases and J gave up 4 bases; unmatched junction bases: 18. Germline values: CDR1 SGHRS, CDR2 YFSETQ. The CDR3 sequence is CASRASETGGRLGYGYTF. In DNA form, the CDR3 reads TGCGCCAGCAGGGCCTCCGAGACAGGGGGAAGGTTAGGCTATGGCTACACCTTC.

Points on this clone: At one boundary the junction diverges from the germline segment, which might be a read error. V is TRBV2 and J is TRBJ1-1; TRBD1 might be the D (5 bases). The CDR3 has 21 residues. Germline V gene sequence: CDR1 SNHLY, CDR2 FYNNEI. This chain's CDR3 is CASSRNARSFQDYGEDTEVFF. Here the CDR3 DNA reads TGTGCCAGCAGTCGAAATGCCCGTTCGTTTCAGGACTACGGGGAGGACACTGAAGTTTTCTTT.

The V call is TRBV2, the J call TRBJ2-7, with D uncertain. Per the germline V gene, CDR1 is SNHLY and CDR2 is FYNNEI. This CDR3 has 13 residues. The V end was cut by 4 bases, the J end by 0 bases, with 7 bases between. CDR3 loop: CASSGMSSYEQYF. For the CDR3, the DNA is TGTGCCAGCAGTGGTATGTCCTCCTACGAGCAGTACTTC.

The sample holds a few counts of this clone. The CDR3 sequence is CASSKTADTQYF. The DNA of the CDR3 is TGTGCCAGCAGTAAGACAGCAGATACGCAGTATTTT. J is TRBJ2-3 and V is TRBV6-1, with TRBD1 as a possible D gene (5 bases). This CDR3 is built from 12 residues. V gave up 5 bases and J gave up 4 bases, with 7 bases separating them. Germline loops: CDR1 MNHNS, CDR2 SASEGT.

In the case of this clone: Possible read error: a much larger clone is one base away. The rearrangement uses TRBV20-1 and TRBJ2-1, with D perhaps TRBD2 (6 bases). Trimming removed 3 bases from V and 3 bases from J, with 18 bases in between. CDR1 is DFQATT and CDR2 is SNEGSKA in the germline V gene (reference sequence). The CDR3 totals 16 residues. The chain's CDR3 is CSASLRTIPHYNEQFF. Here the CDR3 DNA reads TGCAGTGCTAGCCTTAGGACTATACCACACTACAATGAGCAGTTCTTC.

At least ten counts were recorded for this clone. CDR3 DNA: TGTGCCAGCAGTGACAAGGGGGGTAATGAAGCTTTCTTT. Amino acids: CASSDKGGNEAFF. This chain uses TRBV6-1 with TRBJ1-1; possible D gene TRBD1, 6 bases. Germline V CDR1 and CDR2: MNHNS, SASEGT. The CDR3 has 13 amino acids. The V end lost 3 bases, the J end lost 7 bases, and 12 bases lay between the germline ends.

The V gene is TRBV30, the J gene TRBJ1-6, with a possible D match to TRBD1 (5 bases). V was trimmed by 4 bases and J by 6 bases, leaving 10 bases between them. Looked up from germline, CDR1 is GTSNPN and CDR2 is SVGIG (reference sequence). The CDR3 totals 13 residues. CDR3 DNA: TGTGCCTGGATCGGGGGGGGTAATTCACCCCTCCACTTT. Its translation is CAWIGGGNSPLHF.

This clone showed up many times. The chain couples TRBV5-5 to TRBJ1-1; weak D call: TRBD1 (6 bases). This CDR3 spans 13 amino acids. The V end was cut by 6 bases, the J end by 6 bases, with 15 bases between. The germline V gene encodes CDR1 SGHKS and CDR2 YYEKEE (reference sequence). CDR3 region: CASTSPGGPEAFF. The CDR3 DNA reads TGTGCCAGCACGTCTCCCGGGGGCCCTGAAGCTTTCTTT.

Ten or more counts support this clone. The V gene is TRBV2, the J gene TRBJ1-3; D is uncertain. Per germline, CDR1 SNHLY and CDR2 FYNNEI. V was trimmed by 1 base and J by 6 bases, leaving 7 bases between them. CDR3 length: 13 amino acids. CDR3 sequence: CASSEGHENTIYF. The CDR3 DNA is TGTGCCAGCAGTGAAGGTCACGAAAACACCATATATTTT.

This chain links TRBV9 with TRBJ1-2, with TRBD1 matching 8 bases. The CDR3 sequence is 13 residues long. In germline, CDR1 is SGDLS, CDR2 YYNGEE. Germline trimming cut 4 bases from V and 2 bases from J; bases unmatched to any gene: 1. CDR3 nucleotides: TGTGCCAGCAGCACAGGGGGGAACTATGGCTACACCTTC. Translation gives CASSTGGNYGYTF.

This clone has just a few counts. The rearrangement joins TRBV19 to TRBJ1-5; D is perhaps TRBD1 (5 bases). CDR1 is LNHDA and CDR2 is SQIVND in the germline V gene (reference sequence). The CDR3 spans 15 residues. Trimming took 9 bases from V and 4 from J, leaving 19 bases between them. CDR3 nucleotide sequence: TGTGCCAGCAGGAACTTTCAGGGAGATAATCAGCCCCAGCATTTT. It is translated as CASRNFQGDNQPQHF.

This clone came up many times. This chain joins TRBV20-1 and TRBJ2-2; D is unresolved. The germline V gene encodes CDR1 DFQATT and CDR2 SNEGSKA (reference sequence). This CDR3 region has 14 residues. V gave up 0 bases and J gave up 9 bases, with 14 bases separating them. The CDR3 DNA follows: TGCAGTGCTAGAGATAGGTCTGGGGTCCGGGAGCTGTTTTTT. This encodes CSARDRSGVRELFF.